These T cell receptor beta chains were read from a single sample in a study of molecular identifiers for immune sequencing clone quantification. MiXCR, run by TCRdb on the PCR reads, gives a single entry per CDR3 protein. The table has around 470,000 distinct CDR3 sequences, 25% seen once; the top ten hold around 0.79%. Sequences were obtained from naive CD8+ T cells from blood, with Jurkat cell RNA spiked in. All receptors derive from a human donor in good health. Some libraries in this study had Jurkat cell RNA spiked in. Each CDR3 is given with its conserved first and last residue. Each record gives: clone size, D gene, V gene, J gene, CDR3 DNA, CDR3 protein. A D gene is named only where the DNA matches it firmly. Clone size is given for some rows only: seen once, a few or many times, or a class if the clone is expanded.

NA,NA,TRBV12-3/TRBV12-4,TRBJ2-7,TGTGCCAGCAGCCCAGGGACTCCAAGCGAGCAGCACTTC,CASSPGTPSEQHF
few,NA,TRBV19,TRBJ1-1,TGTGCCAGTAGTATGGGCACCACTACCGGAGCTTTCTTT,CASSMGTTTGAFF
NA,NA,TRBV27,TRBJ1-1,TGTGCCAGCAGTTTAGGTTGGAAAGGTGAAGCTTTCTTT,CASSLGWKGEAFF
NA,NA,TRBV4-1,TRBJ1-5,TGCGCCCGCAGCCAAGAGGGGCATAGCAATCAGCCCCAGCATTTT,CARSQEGHSNQPQHF
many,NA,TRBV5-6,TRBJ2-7,TGTGCCAGCAGCTTGGGGCAGTCAGCCTACGAGCAGTACTTC,CASSLGQSAYEQYF
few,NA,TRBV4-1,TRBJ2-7,TGCGCCAGCAGCCAATCAAGAGGGAATAGCTACGAGCAGTACTTC,CASSQSRGNSYEQYF
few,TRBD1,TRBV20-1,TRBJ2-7,TGCAGTGCTAGAGATGTGGGACAGGGGATTAAAAAGCAGTACTTC,CSARDVGQGIKKQYF
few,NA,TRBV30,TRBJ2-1,TGTGCCAGCGCAGGGCAGGGAGGTTACAATGAGCAGTTCTTC,CASAGQGGYNEQFF
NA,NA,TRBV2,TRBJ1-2,TGTGCCAGCAGTGAAGCGAGGGCAGGGTATGGCTACACCTTC,CASSEARAGYGYTF
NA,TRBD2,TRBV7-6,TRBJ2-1,TGTGCCAGCAGCTTACTGGATGAGCGGGGGAATGAGCAGTTCTTC,CASSLLDERGNEQFF